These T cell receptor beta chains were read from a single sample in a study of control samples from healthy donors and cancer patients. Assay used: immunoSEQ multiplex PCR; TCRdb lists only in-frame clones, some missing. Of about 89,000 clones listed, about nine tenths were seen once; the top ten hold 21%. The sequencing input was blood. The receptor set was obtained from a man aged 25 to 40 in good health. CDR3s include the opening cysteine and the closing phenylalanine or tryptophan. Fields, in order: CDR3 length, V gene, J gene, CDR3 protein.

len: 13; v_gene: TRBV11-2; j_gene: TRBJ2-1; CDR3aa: CASTSTRNNEQFF
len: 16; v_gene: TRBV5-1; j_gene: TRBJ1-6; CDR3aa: CASSGGAAGNNSPLHF
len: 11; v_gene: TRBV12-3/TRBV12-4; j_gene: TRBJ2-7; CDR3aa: CASSHNMEQYF
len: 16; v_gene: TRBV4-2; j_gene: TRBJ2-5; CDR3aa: CASSQDLQGGGETQYF
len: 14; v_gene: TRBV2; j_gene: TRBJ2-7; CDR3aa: CASSGPRGGYEQYF
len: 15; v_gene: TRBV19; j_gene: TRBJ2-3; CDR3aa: CASSSTGYSTDTQYF
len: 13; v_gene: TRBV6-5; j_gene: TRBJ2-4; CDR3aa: CASRGAGRSIQYF
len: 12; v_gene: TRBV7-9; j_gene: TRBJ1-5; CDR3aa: CASSLGDQPQHF
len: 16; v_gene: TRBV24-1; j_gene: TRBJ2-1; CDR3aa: CATSDLGQGGNNEQFF
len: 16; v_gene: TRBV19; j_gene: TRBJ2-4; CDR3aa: CASSKGDRDAKNIQYF
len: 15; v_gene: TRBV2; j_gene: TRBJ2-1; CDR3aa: CASSENPSSYNEQFF
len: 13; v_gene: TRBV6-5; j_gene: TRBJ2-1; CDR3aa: CASSYAFDSEQFF
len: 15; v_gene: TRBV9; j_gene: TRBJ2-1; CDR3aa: CASSVGQGPYNEQFF
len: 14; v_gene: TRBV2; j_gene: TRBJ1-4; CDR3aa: CASRAGIVGEKLFF
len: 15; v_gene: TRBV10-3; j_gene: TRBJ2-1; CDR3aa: CAISRDREQYNEQFF
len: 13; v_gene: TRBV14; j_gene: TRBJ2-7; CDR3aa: CASSQYGGDEQYF
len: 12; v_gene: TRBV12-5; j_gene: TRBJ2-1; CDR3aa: CASGLAIEEQFF
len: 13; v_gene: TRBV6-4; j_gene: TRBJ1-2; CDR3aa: CASRRTGRYGYTF